Included here is one T cell receptor beta chain sequence, with context. Its specificity is unknown. The data derive from a study of OX40 agonist ivuxolimab in advanced cancers. Study background: Those treated in dose escalation had hepatocellular carcinoma, melanoma, renal cell cancer or head and neck cancer. Study-wide results and limits: In CD8+ T cells, expanded clones were on average more numerous than in CD4+. The 0.1-3.0 mg/kg partial responders had among the lowest clonal expansion. Still undetermined is the antigen specificity of the expanded peripheral T cells.

Method: immunoSEQ multiplex PCR; TCRdb's copy keeps in-frame clones and lacks some. The table records 72,000 or so clones, nearly 90% of them present only once. The sequence derives from an adult with an advanced solid tumor such as melanoma, head and neck, liver or kidney cancer. The sequencing here drew on CD4+ or CD8+ T cells sorted from blood, taken in a trial of the OX40 agonist ivuxolimab.

The CDR3, as DNA: TGCGCCAGCAGCCAAGGGACAGGGGGTTCCTACGAGCAGTACTTC. This sequence encodes CASSQGTGGSYEQYF. J is TRBJ2-7 and V is TRBV4-1; TRBD1 aligns across 10 bases. The V gene's germline CDR1 is MGHRA and CDR2 YSYEKL. This CDR3 contains 15 residues. The junction had 1 base not matched to a gene; V was cut back by 1 base and J by 1 base.